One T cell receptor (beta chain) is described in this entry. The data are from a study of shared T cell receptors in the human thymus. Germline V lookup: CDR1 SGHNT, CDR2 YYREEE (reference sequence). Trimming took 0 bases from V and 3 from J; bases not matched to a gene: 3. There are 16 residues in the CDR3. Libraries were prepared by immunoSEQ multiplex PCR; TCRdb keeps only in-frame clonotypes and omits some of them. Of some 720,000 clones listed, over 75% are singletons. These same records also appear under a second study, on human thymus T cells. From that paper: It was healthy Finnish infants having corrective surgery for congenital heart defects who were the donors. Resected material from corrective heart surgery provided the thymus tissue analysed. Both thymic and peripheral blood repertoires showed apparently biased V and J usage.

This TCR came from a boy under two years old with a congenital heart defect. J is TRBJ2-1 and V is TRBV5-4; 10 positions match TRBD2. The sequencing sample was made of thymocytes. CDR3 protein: CASSLASGSVYNEQFF. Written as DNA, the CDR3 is TGTGCCAGCAGCTTGGCTAGCGGGAGTGTCTACAATGAGCAGTTCTTC.